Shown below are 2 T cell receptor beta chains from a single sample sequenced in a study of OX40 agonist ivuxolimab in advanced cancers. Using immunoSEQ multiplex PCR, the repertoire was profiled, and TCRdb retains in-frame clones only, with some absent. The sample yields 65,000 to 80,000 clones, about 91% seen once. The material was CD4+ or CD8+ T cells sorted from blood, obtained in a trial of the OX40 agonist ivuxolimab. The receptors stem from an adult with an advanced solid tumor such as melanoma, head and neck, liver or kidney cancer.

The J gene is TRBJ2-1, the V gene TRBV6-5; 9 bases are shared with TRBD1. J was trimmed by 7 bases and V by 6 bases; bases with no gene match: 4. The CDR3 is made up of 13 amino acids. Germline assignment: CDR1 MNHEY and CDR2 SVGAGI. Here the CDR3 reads CASSTGGTNEQFF. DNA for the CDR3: TGTGCCAGCAGCACAGGGGGCACAAATGAGCAGTTCTTC.

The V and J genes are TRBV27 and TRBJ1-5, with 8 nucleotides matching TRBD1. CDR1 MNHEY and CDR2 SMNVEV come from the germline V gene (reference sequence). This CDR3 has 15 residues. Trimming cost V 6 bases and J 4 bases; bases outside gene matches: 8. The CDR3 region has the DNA TGTGCCAGCAGCCCACAGGGGGTACGGAATCAGCCCCAGCATTTT. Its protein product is CASSPQGVRNQPQHF.